What follows is one T cell receptor beta chain and its context. Its specific antigen is unknown. The sample holds no much larger clone one base away, and base qualities are not on file. The CDR1 and CDR2 encoded by the germline V gene are MDHEN and SYDVKM. The CDR3 covers 12 residues, taking in both the cysteine and the phenylalanine. Only the CDR3 part of the read is kept: 36 bases, read in frame from the first base. V is shortened by 2 bases, J by 7 bases, and the region joining them spans 6 bases. Participants in the prospective study were aged about 18 to 95 years, lived in under 30 United States geographic areas, and enrolled through a virtual design. In the prospective study, cohorts were assigned on the basis of participant-reported clinical history obtained from a screening survey and a study questionnaire. Exposed participants had been in contact with someone with a PCR-confirmed or clinician-diagnosed COVID-19 case within 2 weeks of study entry. Each participant in the prospective study had whole blood, serum and a nasopharyngeal or oropharyngeal swab collected by mobile phlebotomists. Additional blood draws and questionnaires over an approximately 2-month period could optionally be provided by prospective study participants. Before DNA extraction, prospective study blood samples were shipped either frozen or at room temperature.

These data originate in a study of blood T cell repertoires in COVID-19 (dated by TCRdb to 2018 to 2021). About the full investigation: Samples covering the acute and convalescent phases of COVID-19 were provided by collaborators in the United States, Italy and Spain. The prospective study material was composed of cDNA or gDNA derived from T cells, B-cell-depleted T cells, or PBMCs. The dataset comprised deeply sampled blood TCRbeta repertoires from subjects exposed to, actively infected with, or recovered from COVID-19. The repertoires were made available in a free public database intended to serve as a resource for research on the immune response to SARS-CoV-2. The samples were drawn from two sources: the first 160 participants of the ongoing ImmuneRACE study, and about 1,300 subjects contributed by 6 global collaborators. A de-identified subject ID, COVID-19 status, age in years and sex were almost always included in the sample metadata. Where available, HLA class I and class II types were obtained from metadata supplied by the sample provider rather than from assay-based typing. On the study overall, not on this receptor specifically: The quantity of clinical and demographic metadata differed by source and by participant and was supplied without curation.

TCRbeta CDR3 regions were amplified from genomic DNA using the immunoSEQ Assay, a bias-controlled multiplex PCR. The original methods were these. The number of nucleated cells in each sample was estimated from the amplification of reference gene primers within the assay. To quantify the absolute abundance of each unique TCRbeta CDR3 rearrangement, sequence reads were collapsed and filtered. For each sample, productive Simpson clonality was calculated by taking the square root of Simpson's diversity index across productive rearrangements. TCRdb carries this immuneACCESS record with in-frame sequences only. Its versions omit some clonotypes, under half of them owing to an unresolved V gene in the studies checked, with the rest unexplained. V, J and clone size reflect that table, while D and trimming were determined from the DNA. The sample table contains 350,000 to 500,000 clones; only one count was recorded for 88% of them. The top ten constitute 1.2% to 1.5% of the sample.

This TCR derives from a woman under 30 who had been exposed to COVID-19. The sequencing input was PBMCs or T cells enriched from blood (not recorded which). The receptor chain draws on TRBV28 and TRBJ2-1; the D gene is not confidently resolved. The CDR3 in this case is CASSLTQNEQFF. The sequenced DNA: TGTGCCAGCAGTTTAACACAGAATGAGCAGTTCTTC.